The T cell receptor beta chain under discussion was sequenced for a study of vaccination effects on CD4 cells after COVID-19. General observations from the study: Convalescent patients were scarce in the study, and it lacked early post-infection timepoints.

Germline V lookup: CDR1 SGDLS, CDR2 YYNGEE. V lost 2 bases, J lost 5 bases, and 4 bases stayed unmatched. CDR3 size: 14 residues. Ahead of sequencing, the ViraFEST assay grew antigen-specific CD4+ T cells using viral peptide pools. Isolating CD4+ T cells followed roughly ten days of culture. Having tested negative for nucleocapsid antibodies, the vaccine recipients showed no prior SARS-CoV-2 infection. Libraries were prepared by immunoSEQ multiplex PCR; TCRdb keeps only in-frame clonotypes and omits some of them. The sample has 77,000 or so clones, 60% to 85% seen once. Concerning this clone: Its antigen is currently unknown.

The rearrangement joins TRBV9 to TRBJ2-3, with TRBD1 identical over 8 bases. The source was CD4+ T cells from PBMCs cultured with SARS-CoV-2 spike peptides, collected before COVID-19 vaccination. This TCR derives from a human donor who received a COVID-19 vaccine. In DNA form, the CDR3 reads TGTGCCAGCAGCGTTACAGGGGGTAGAGATACGCAGTATTTT. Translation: CASSVTGGRDTQYF.